This T cell receptor beta chain was profiled in a study of T-cell reconstitution after alpha-beta-depleted transplantation in children. Germline-derived CDR1 and CDR2 are LGHDT and YNNKEL (reference sequence). The V end lost 4 bases, the J end lost 6 bases, and 13 bases lay between the germline ends. The CDR3 consists of 14 residues. The sample holds many counts of this clonotype. During its preparation, the TCRbeta library received unique molecular identifiers. TCRdb re-derived calls from the PCR reads in MiXCR, one entry per CDR3 protein. The data show fewer than 250,000 distinct CDR3 sequences, just under 8.5% seen once.

The chain combines TRBV3-1 with TRBJ1-5; TRBD1 is a possible D gene (5 bases). This specimen consisted of PBMCs, mostly from graft donor cells, obtained 180 days after TCRalphabeta/CD19-depleted stem cell transplant. The receptor comes from a male patient younger than 18 who had a stem cell transplant for acute lymphoblastic leukemia, so the T cells may come from the graft donor. In DNA, the CDR3 is TGTGCCAGCAGCCCAGGGTTAGGAGGTCAGCCCCAGCATTTT. It encodes CASSPGLGGQPQHF.